The T cell receptor (beta chain) described here comes from a study of tissue T cells after allogeneic stem cell transplantation. Study-wide context: Patients with graft-versus-host disease had grafts: four unmodified, three CD34-selected and T-cell-depleted. Study-wide results and limits: Tissue-detected TCR repertoire was only partly captured by blood and spleen T cells.

The data were produced by immunoSEQ multiplex PCR, yet TCRdb's version contains in-frame clones alone and is incomplete. This sample yields 20,000 to 30,000 clones, of which roughly nine tenths are seen a single time; more than 1.5% belongs to the top ten. The CDR3 is 14 amino acids. Trimming cost V 2 bases and J 2 bases; bases outside gene matches: 3. Germline V gene data show CDR1 as MNHEY and CDR2 as SVGEGT. This clone was seen just once. Its antigen remains unknown. This TCR was sampled from a male donor aged 60 or over who later had graft-versus-host disease after an allogeneic stem cell transplant. The rearrangement uses TRBV6-2 or TRBV6-3 and TRBJ2-7; 7 nucleotides agree with TRBD1. Sequences were derived from blood, sampled before transplantation. The CDR3 DNA reads as TGTGCCAGCAGTTACCAGGGGGAAGCCTACGAGCAGTACTTC. Translating it yields CASSYQGEAYEQYF.